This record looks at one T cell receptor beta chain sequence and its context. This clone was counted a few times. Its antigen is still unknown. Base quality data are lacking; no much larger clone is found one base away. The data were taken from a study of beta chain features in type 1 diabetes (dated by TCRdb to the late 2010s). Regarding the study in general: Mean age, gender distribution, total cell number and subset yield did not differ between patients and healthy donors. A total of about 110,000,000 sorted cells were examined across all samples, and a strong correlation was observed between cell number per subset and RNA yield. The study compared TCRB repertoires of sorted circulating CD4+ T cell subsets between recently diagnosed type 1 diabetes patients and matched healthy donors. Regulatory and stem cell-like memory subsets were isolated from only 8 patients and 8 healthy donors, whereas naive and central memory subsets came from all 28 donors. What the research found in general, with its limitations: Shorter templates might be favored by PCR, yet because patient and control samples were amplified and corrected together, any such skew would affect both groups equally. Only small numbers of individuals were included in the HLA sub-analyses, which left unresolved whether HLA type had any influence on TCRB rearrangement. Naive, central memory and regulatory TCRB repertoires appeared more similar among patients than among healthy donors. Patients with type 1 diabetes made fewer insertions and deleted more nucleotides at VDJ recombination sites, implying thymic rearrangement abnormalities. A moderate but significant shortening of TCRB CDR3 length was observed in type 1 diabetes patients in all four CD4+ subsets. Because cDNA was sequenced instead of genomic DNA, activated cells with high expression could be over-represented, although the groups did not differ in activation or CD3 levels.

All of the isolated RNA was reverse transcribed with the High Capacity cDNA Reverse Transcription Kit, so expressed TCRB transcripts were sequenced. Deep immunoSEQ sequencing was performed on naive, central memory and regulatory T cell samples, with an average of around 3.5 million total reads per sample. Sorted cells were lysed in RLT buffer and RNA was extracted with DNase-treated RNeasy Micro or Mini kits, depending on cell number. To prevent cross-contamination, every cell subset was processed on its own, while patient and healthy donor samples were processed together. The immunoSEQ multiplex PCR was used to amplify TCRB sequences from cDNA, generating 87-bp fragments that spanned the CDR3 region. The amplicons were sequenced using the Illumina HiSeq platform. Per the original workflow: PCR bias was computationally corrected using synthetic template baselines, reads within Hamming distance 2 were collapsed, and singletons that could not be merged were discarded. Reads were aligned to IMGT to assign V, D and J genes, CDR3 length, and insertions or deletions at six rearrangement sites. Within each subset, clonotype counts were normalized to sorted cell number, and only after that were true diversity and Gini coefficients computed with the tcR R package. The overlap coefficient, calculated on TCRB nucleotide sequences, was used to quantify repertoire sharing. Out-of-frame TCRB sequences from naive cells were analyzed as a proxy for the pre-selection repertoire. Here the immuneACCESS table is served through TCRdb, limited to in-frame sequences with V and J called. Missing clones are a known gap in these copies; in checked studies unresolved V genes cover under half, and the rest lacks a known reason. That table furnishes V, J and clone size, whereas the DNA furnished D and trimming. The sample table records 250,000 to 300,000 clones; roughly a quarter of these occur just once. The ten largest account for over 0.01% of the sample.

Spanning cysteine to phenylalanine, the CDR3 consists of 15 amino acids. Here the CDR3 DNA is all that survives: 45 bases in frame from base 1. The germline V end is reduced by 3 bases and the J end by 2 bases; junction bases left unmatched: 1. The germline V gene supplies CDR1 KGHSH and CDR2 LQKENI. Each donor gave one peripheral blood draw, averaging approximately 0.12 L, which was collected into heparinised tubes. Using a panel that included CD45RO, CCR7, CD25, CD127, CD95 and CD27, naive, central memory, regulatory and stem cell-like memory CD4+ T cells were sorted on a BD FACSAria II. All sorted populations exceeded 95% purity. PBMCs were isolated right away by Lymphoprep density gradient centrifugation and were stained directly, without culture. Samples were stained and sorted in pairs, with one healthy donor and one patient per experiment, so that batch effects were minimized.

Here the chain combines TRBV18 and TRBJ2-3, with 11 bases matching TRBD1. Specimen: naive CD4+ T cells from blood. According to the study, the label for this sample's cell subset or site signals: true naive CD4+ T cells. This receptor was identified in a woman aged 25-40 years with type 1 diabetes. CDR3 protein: CASSPGQGATDTQYF. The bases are TGTGCCAGCTCACCCGGACAGGGGGCCACAGATACGCAGTATTTT.